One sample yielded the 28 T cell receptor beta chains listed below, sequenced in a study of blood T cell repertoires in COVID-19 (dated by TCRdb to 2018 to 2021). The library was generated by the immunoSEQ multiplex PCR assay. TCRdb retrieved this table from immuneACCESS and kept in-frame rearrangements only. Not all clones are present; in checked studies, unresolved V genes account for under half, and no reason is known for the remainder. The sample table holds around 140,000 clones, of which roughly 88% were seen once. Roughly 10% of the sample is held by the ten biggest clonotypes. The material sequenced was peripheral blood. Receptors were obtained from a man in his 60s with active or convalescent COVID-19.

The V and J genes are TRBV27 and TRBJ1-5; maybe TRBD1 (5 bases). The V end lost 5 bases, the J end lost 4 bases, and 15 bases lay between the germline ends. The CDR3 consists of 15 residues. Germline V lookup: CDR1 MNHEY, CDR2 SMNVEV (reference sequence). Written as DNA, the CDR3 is TGTGCCAGCAGTCCCCCAGGGCCCCGGAATCAGCCCCAGCATTTT. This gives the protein CASSPPGPRNQPQHF.

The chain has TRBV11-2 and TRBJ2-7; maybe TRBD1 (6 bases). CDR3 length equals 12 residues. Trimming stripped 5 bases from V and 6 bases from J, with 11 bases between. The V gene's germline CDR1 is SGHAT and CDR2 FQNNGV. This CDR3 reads CASSLQGLEQYF. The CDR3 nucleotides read TGTGCCAGCAGCCTCCAGGGGCTCGAGCAGTACTTC.

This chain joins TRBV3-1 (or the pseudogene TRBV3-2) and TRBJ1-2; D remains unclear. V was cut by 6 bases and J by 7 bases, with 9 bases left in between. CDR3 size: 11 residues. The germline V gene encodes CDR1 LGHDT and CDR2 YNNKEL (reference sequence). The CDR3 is CASRANVGYTF. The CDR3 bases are TGTGCCAGCAGAGCAAATGTTGGCTACACCTTC.

Here the CDR3 DNA reads TGTGCCAGTACCGACAGGGTGATGACTGAAGCTTTCTTT. It specifies CASTDRVMTEAFF. The V gene is TRBV19, the J gene TRBJ1-1, with TRBD1 matching over 7 bases. This CDR3 is built from 13 residues. V gave up 7 bases and J gave up 5 bases; unmatched junction bases: 7. Germline V gene data show CDR1 as LNHDA and CDR2 as SQIVND (reference sequence).

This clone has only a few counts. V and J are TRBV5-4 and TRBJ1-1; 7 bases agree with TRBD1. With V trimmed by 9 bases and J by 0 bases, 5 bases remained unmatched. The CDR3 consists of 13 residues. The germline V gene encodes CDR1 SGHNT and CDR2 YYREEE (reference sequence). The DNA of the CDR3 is TGTGCCACAAAGACAGGGATGAACACTGAAGCTTTCTTT. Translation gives CATKTGMNTEAFF.

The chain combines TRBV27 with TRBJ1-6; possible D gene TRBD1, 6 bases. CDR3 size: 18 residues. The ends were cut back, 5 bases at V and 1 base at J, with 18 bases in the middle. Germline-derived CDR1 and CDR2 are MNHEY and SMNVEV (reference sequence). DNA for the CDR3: TGTGCCAGCAGTCCAGAAACCCAAACAGGGTCCTATAATTCACCCCTCCACTTT. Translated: CASSPETQTGSYNSPLHF.

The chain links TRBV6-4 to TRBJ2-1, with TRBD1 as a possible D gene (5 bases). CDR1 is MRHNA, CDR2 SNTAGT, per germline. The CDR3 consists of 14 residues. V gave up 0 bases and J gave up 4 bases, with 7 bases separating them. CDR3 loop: CASSDSRGYNEQFF. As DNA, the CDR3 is TGTGCCAGCAGTGACTCAAGGGGTTACAATGAGCAGTTCTTC.

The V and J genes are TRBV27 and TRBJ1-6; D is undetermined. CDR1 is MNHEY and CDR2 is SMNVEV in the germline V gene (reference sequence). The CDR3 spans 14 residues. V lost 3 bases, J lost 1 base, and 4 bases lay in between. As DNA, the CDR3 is TGTGCCAGCAGTTTCGGTTCCTATAATTCACCCCTCCACTTT. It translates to CASSFGSYNSPLHF.

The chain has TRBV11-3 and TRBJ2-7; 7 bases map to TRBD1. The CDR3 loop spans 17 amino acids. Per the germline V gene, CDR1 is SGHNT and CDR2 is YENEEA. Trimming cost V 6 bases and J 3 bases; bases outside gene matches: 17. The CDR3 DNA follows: TGTGCCAGCAGTCCTACCAGACCTGGGCCAGGGGGCTACGAGCAGTACTTC. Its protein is CASSPTRPGPGGYEQYF.

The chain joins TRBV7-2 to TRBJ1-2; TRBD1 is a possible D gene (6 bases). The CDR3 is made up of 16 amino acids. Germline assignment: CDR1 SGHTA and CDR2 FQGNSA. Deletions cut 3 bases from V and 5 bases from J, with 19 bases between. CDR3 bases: TGTGCCAGCAGCTTCGGTGCCGGGGGGCTTAGGTATGGCTACACCTTC. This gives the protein CASSFGAGGLRYGYTF. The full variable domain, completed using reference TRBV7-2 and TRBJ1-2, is GAGVSQSPSNKVTEKGKDVELRCDPISGHTALYWYRQSLGQGLEFLIYFQGNSAPDKSGLPSDRFSAERTGGSVSTLTIQRTQQEDSAVYLCASSFGAGGLRYGYTFGSGTRLTVV.

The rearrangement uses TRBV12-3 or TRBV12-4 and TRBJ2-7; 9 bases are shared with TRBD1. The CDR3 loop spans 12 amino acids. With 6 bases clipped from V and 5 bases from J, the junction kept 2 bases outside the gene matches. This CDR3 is CASRGQGHEQYF. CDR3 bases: TGTGCCAGCAGGGGACAGGGCCACGAGCAGTACTTC.

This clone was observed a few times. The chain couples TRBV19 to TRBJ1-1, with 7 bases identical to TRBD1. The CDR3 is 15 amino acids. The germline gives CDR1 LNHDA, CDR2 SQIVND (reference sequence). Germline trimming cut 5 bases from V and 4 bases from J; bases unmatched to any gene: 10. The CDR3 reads CASSADRRGATEAFF. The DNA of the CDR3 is TGTGCCAGTAGTGCGGACAGGAGAGGTGCCACTGAAGCTTTCTTT.

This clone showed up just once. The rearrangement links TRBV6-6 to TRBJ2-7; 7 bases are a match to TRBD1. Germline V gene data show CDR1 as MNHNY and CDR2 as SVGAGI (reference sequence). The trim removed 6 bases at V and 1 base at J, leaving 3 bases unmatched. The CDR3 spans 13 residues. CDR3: CASRPGQSYEQYV. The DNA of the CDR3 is TGTGCCAGCAGACCGGGACAGTCCTACGAGCAGTACGTC.

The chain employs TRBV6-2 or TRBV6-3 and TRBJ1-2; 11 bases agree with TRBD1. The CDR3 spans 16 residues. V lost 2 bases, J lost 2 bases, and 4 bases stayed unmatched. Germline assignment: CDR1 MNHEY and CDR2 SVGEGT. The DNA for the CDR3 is TGTGCCAGCAGTTACCCCCGGGACAGGGGGAACTATGGCTACACCTTC. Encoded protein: CASSYPRDRGNYGYTF.

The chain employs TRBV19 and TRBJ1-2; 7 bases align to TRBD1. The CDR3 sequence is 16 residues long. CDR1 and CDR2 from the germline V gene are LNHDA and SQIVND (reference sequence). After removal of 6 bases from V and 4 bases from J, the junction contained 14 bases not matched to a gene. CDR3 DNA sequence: TGTGCCAGTAGGCGCACAGGGGCCGTAACCCTCTATGGCTACACCTTC. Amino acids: CASRRTGAVTLYGYTF.

This CDR3 is CASSLRGQGRLSGNTIYF. The CDR3 coding sequence is TGTGCCAGCAGCTTGAGGGGACAGGGAAGACTCTCTGGAAACACCATATATTTT. This chain joins TRBV7-2 and TRBJ1-3, with TRBD1 matching 9 bases. V lost 3 bases and J lost 0; bases outside the gene matches: 9. This CDR3 is 18 amino acids long. From germline, CDR1 is SGHTA and CDR2 FQGNSA.

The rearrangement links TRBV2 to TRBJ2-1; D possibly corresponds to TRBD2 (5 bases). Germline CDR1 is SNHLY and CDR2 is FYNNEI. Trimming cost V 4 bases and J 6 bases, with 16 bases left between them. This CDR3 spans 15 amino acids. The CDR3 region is CASSAERTASNEQFF. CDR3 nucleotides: TGTGCCAGCAGTGCCGAGAGGACTGCAAGCAATGAGCAGTTCTTC.

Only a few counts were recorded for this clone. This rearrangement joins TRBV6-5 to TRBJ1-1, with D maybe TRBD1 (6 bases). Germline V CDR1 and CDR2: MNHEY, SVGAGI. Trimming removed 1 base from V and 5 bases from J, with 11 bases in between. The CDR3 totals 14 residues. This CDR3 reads CASSYLQGKTEAFF. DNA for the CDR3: TGTGCCAGCAGTTACTTACAGGGTAAAACTGAAGCTTTCTTT.

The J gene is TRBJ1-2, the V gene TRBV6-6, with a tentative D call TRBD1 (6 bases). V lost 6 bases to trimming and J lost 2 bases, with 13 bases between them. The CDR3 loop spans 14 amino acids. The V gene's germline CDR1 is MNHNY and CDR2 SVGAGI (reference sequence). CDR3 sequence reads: CASRRRGGNYGYTF. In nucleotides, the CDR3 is TGTGCCAGCAGAAGAAGGGGGGGGAACTATGGCTACACCTTC.

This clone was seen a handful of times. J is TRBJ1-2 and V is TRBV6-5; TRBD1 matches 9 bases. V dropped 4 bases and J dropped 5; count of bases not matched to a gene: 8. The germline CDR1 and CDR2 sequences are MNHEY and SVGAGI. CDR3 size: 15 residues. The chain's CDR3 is CASSSPPGQGYGYTF. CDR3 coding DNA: TGTGCCAGCAGTTCGCCCCCGGGACAGGGATATGGCTACACCTTC.

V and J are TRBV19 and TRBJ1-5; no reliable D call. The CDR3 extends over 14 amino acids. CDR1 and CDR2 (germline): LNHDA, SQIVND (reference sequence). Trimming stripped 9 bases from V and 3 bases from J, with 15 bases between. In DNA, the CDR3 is TGTGCCAGCTATAACCGGGGTTCCAATCAGCCCCAGCATTTT. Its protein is CASYNRGSNQPQHF.

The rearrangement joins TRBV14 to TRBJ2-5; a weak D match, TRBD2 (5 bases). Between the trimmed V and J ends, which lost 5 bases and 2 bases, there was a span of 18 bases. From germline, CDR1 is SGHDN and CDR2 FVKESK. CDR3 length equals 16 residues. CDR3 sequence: CASSSRGLGRQETQYF. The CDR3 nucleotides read TGTGCCAGCAGCTCCCGAGGCTTGGGGAGACAAGAGACCCAGTACTTC.

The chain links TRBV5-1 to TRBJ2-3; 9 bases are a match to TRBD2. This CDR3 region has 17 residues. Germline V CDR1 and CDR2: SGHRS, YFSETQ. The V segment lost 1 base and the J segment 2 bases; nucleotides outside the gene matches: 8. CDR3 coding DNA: TGCGCCAGCAGCTTGAGGCTAGCGGGGAGAGACACAGATACGCAGTATTTT. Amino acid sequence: CASSLRLAGRDTDTQYF.

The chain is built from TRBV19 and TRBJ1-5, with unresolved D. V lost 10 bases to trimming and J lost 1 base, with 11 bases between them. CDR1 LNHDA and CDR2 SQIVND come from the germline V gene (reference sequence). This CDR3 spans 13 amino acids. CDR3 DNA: TGTGCCACGACGCCGGGGAGCAATCAGCCCCAGCATTTT. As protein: CATTPGSNQPQHF.

In DNA, the CDR3 is TGTGCCATCAGTGGACAGTACAATGAGCAGTTCTTC. Translating it yields CAISGQYNEQFF. This chain links TRBV10-3 with TRBJ2-1; TRBD1 might be the D (5 bases). There are 12 residues in the CDR3. Germline V gene data show CDR1 as ENHRY and CDR2 as SYGVKD. Deletions cut 4 bases from V and 4 bases from J, with 5 bases between.

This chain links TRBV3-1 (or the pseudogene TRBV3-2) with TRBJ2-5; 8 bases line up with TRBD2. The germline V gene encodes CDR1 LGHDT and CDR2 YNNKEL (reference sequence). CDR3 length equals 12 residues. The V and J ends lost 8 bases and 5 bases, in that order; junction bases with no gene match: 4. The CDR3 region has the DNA TGTGCCAGCGTCGTAGCGGGGGAGACCCAGTACTTC. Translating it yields CASVVAGETQYF.

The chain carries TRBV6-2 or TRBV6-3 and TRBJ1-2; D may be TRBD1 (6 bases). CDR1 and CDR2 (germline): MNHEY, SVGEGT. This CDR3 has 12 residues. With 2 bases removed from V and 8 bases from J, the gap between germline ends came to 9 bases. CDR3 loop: CASSYGTRGYTF. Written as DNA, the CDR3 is TGTGCCAGCAGTTACGGGACACGGGGCTACACCTTC.

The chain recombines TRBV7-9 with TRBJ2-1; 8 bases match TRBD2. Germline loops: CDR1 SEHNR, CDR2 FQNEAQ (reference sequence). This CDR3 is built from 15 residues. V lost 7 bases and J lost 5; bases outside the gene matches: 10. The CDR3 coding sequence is TGTGCCAGCACCAAAGCGGGAGTTGGTCACAATGAGCAGTTCTTC. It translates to CASTKAGVGHNEQFF.